This T cell receptor beta chain was profiled in a study of shared clonotypes between healthy human individuals. The split of CD4+ cells yielded CD45RA+ naive and CD45RA-negative memory subsets. The study ran the assay at deep level. Profiling relied on immunoSEQ multiplex PCR, and the TCRdb table lists in-frame clones only, not all of them. Of 950,000 to 1,100,000 clones listed, about 75% were seen once; the top ten hold approximately 1.5%. Comments on this clone: No antigen is known for it.

The CDR3 covers 14 residues. Germline V gives CDR1 SGHTA, CDR2 FQGNSA. With V trimmed by 3 bases and J by 2 bases, 4 bases remained unmatched. Broader study findings: The generation probabilities recorded for non-shared clonotypes fell below those of clonotypes shared by all four donors.

Sequencing was carried out using memory CD4+ T cells sorted from blood. Subset here: CD45RA-negative fraction. The sequence was collected from a man younger than 35 in good health. This chain uses TRBV7-2 with TRBJ2-7; TRBD2 matches at 7 bases. The CDR3 DNA reads TGTGCCAGCAGCTTGAGCGGGGTCACCTACGAGCAGTACTTC. Residues: CASSLSGVTYEQYF.